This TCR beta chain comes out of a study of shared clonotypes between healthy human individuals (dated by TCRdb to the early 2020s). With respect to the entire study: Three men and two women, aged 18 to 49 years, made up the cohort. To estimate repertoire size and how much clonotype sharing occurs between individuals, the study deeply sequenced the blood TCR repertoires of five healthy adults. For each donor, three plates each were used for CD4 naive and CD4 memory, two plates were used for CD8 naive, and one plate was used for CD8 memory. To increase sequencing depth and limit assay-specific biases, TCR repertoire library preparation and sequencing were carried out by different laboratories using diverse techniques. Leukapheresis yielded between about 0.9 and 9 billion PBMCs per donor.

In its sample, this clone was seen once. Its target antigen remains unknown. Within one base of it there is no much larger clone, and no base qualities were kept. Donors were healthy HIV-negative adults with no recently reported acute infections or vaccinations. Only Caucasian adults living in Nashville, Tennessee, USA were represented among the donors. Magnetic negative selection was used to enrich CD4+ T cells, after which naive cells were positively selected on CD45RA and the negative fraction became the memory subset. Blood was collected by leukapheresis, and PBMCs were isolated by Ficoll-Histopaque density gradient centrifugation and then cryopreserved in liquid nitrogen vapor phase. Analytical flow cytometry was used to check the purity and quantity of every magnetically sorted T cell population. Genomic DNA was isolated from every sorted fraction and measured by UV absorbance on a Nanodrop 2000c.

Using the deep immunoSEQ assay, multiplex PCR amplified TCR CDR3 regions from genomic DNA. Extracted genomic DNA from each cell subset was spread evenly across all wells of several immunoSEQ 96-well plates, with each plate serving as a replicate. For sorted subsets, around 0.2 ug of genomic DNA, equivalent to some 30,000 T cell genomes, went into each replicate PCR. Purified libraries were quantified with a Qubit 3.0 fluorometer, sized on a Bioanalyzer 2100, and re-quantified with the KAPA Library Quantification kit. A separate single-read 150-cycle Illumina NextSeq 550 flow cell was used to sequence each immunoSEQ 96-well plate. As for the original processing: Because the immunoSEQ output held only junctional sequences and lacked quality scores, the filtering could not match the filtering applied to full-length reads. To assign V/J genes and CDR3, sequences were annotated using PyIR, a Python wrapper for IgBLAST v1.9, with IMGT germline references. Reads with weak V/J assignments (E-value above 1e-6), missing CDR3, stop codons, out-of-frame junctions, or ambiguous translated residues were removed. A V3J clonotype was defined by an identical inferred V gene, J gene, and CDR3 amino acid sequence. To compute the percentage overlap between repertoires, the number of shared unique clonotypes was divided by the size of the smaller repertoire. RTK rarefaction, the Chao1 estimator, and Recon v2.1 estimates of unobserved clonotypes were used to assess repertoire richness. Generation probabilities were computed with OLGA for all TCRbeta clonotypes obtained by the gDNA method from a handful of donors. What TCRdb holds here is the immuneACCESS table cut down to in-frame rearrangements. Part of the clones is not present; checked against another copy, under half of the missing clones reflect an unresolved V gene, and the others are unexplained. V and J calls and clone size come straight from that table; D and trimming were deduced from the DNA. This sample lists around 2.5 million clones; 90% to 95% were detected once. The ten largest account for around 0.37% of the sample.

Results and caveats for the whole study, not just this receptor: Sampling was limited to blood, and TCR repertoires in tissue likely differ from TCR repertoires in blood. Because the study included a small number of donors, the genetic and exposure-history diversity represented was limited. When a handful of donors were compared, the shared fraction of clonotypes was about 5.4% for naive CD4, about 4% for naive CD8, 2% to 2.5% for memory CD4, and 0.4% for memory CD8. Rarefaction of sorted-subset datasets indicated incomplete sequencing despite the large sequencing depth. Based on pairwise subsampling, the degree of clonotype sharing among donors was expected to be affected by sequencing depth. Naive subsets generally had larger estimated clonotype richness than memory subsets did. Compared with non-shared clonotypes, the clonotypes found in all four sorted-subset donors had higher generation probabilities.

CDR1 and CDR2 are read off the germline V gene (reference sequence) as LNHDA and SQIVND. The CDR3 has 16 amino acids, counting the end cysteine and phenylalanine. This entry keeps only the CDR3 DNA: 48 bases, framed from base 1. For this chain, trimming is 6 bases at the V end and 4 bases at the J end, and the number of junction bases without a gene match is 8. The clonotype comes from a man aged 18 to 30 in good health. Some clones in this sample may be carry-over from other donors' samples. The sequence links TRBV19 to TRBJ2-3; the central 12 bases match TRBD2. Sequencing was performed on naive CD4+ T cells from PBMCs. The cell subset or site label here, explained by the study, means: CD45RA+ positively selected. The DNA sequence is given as TGTGCCAGTAGGGAGACTAGCGGGAGACTTGCAGATACGCAGTATTTT. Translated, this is CASRETSGRLADTQYF.